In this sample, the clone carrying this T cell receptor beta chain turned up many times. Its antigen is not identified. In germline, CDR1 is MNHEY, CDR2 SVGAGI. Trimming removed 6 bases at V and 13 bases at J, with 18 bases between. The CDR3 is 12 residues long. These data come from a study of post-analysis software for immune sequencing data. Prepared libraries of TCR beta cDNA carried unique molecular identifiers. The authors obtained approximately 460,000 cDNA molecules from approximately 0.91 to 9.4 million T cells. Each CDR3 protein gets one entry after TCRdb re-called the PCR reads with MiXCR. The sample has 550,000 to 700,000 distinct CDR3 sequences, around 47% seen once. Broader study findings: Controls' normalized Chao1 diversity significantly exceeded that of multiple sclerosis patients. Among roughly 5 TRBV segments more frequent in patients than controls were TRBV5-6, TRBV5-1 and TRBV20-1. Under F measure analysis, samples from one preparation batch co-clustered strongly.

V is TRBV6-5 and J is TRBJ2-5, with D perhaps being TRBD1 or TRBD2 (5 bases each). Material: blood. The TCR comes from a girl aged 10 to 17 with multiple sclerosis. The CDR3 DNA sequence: TGTGCCAGCAGCCTTCCGAGGGGTCCTACGTACTTC. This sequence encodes CASSLPRGPTYF.